Listed below are T cell receptor beta chains from one sample, sequenced in a study of blood T cell repertoires in COVID-19. TCRdb keeps only in-frame clones here, not all; method: immunoSEQ multiplex PCR. The repertoire has about 260,000 clones, 85% to 90% of them found once; the top ten carry over 3.5%. Specimen: peripheral blood. The receptors shown here come from a woman aged 35 to 49 with acute or convalescent COVID-19. The CDR3 runs from the conserved cysteine through the conserved F or W. A D gene is named only where the DNA matches it firmly. Part of the rows lack a size; the others show once, few, many or a class for expanded clones.

V gene	D gene	J gene	clone size	CDR3 DNA	CDR3 protein
TRBV6-7	TRBD1	TRBJ1-6	-	TGTGCCAGCAGTTACTCGCCGGACAGGGGGAATTCACCCCTCCACTTT	CASSYSPDRGNSPLHF
TRBV9	-	TRBJ1-1	-	TGTGCCAGCAGCATCTCCGGAGTGGTGAACACTGAAGCTTTCTTT	CASSISGVVNTEAFF
TRBV27	TRBD1	TRBJ1-2	-	TGTGCCAGCAGTTTATCCCCGGGACAGTCTTCCGGCTACACCTTC	CASSLSPGQSSGYTF
TRBV19	TRBD1	TRBJ1-2	-	TGTGCCAGTAGCGCCCAGGAGGACAGGCACTATGGCTACACCTTC	CASSAQEDRHYGYTF
TRBV6-1	-	TRBJ1-5	-	TGTGCCAGCAGTGAATCGCGGCAAGGGGCCCTAAATCAGCCCCAGCATTTT	CASSESRQGALNQPQHF
TRBV4-1	-	TRBJ1-2	-	TGCGCCAGCAGCCAAGTCGAGAATACGAACTATGGCTACACCTTC	CASSQVENTNYGYTF
TRBV25-1	-	TRBJ1-3	-	TGTGCCAGCACCAACCGGGTGGACACCATATATTTT	CASTNRVDTIYF
TRBV12-5	-	TRBJ1-6	-	TGTGCTAGTACCCTGTGGGCCAGGGAGGGTTCACCCCTCCACTTT	CASTLWAREGSPLHF
TRBV15	-	TRBJ1-2	-	TGTGCCACCAGGACAGGCCTCACTGGGGGCTATGGCTACACCTTC	CATRTGLTGGYGYTF
TRBV6-1	-	TRBJ1-5	once	TGTGCCAGCAGTGAAAGGGTGTCGGGGAATCAGCCCCAGCATTTT	CASSERVSGNQPQHF
TRBV14	-	TRBJ2-1	-	TGTGCCAGCAGCCAAGATCTTGGGCAGATACCCTACAATGAGCAGTTCTTC	CASSQDLGQIPYNEQFF
TRBV19	TRBD1	TRBJ2-1	-	TGTGCCAGTAGTGATAACAGGGGAAGGAGGCAGTTCTTC	CASSDNRGRRQFF
TRBV6-6	-	TRBJ2-5	-	TGTGCCAGCAGTCACTTCAGGGTGGAGACCCAGTACTTC	CASSHFRVETQYF
TRBV6-1	-	TRBJ2-1	-	TGTGCCAGCAGTGAAGAGGGACTCCGCGGATTGCAGTTCTTC	CASSEEGLRGLQFF
TRBV7-3	TRBD1	TRBJ2-1	-	TGTGCCAGCAGCTTATCCCACAGACAGGGGTTGATGGATACGGGTGAGCAGTTCTTC	CASSLSHRQGLMDTGEQFF
TRBV28	TRBD1	TRBJ2-3	once	TGTGCCAGCAGTTCGGGACAGGGGCAGGTCACAGATACGCAGTATTTT	CASSSGQGQVTDTQYF
TRBV9	-	TRBJ1-2	-	TGTGCCAGCAGCGTAGGGACAGCAAACTATGGCTACACCTTC	CASSVGTANYGYTF
TRBV6-2/TRBV6-3	-	TRBJ1-5	-	TGTGCCAGCAGTTACTCGGTACAGCCCAATCAGCCCCAGCATTTT	CASSYSVQPNQPQHF
TRBV19	-	TRBJ2-3	-	TGTGCCAGTAGTATTCGGGGGGCCGACACAGATACGCAGTATTTT	CASSIRGADTDTQYF
TRBV6-4	TRBD1	TRBJ1-2	-	TGTGCCAGCAGCACCGGGACAGGGGGCATCTATGGCTACACCTTC	CASSTGTGGIYGYTF
TRBV28	TRBD1	TRBJ1-2	-	TGTGCCAGCAGTTTCGGGTGGCCAGGGGGAGGCTACACCTTC	CASSFGWPGGGYTF
TRBV5-5	-	TRBJ1-1	-	TGTGCCAGCAGCTTGGTGGGGGCGGGGAACACTGAAGCTTTCTTT	CASSLVGAGNTEAFF
TRBV6-1	-	TRBJ1-5	-	TGTGCCAGCAGTGAAAATGAAGGGGCGCTCGGTCAGCCCCAGCATTTT	CASSENEGALGQPQHF
TRBV2	-	TRBJ2-5	-	TGTGCCAGCAGCGGCCAAGAGACCCAGTACTTC	CASSGQETQYF
TRBV11-2	TRBD1	TRBJ1-2	-	TGTGCCAGCAGCGCCACGGGACAGTACTATGGCTACACCTTC	CASSATGQYYGYTF
TRBV6-5	TRBD1	TRBJ2-1	-	TGTGCCAGCAGGGTGGGCAGGGGGCACTACAATGAGCAGTTCTTC	CASRVGRGHYNEQFF
TRBV12-3/TRBV12-4	-	TRBJ1-1	-	TGTGCCAGCAGTTTCTTGCAGTTGGCTGAAGCTTTCTTT	CASSFLQLAEAFF
TRBV12-3/TRBV12-4	TRBD1	TRBJ1-6	once	TGTGCCAGCAGTTACCCGGGACAGGGCGCCCTCCACTTT	CASSYPGQGALHF
TRBV18	TRBD1	TRBJ2-1	-	TGTGCCAGCTCAACCCCCGGGACAGGGATCGATGAGCAGTTCTTC	CASSTPGTGIDEQFF
TRBV5-1	-	TRBJ1-5	-	TGCGCCAGCAGCTTAAACAGGGATCAGCCCCAGCATTTT	CASSLNRDQPQHF
TRBV12-3/TRBV12-4	TRBD1	TRBJ1-1	-	TGTGCCAGCAAGAGGGGGCTGGGCACTGAAGCTTTCTTT	CASKRGLGTEAFF
TRBV29-1	-	TRBJ1-6	-	TGCAGCGTTCCCCGCGCGGGGGCTAAACCCCTCCACTTT	CSVPRAGAKPLHF
TRBV11-3	-	TRBJ2-1	-	TGTGCCAGCAGGCCAACAAAAGTGGGGGGTTCCTACAATGAGCAGTTCTTC	CASRPTKVGGSYNEQFF
TRBV2	-	TRBJ1-1	-	TGTGCCAGCAGTGGGGACGGGAGGAACACTGAAGCTTTCTTT	CASSGDGRNTEAFF
TRBV24-1	TRBD1	TRBJ1-5	-	TGTGCCACCAGTGACGGACAGGGGGATCAGCCCCAGCATTTT	CATSDGQGDQPQHF
TRBV14	-	TRBJ1-2	-	TGTGCCAGCAGCCAAGGTTTCCCAGGGCGTATTGACTATGGCTACACCTTC	CASSQGFPGRIDYGYTF
TRBV3-1/TRBV3-2	TRBD1	TRBJ2-1	-	TGTGCCAGCAGCCAGGGACAGGAGGTCGGCAATGAGCAGTTCTTC	CASSQGQEVGNEQFF